This T cell receptor (beta chain) emerged from a study of T cell changes during pregnancy in multiple sclerosis. Germline V lookup: CDR1 SGHKS, CDR2 YYEKEE (reference sequence). Trimming cost V 4 bases and J 0 bases; bases outside gene matches: 7. CDR3 size: 15 residues. TCRdb's copy holds only in-frame clones and misses some; the assay was immunoSEQ multiplex PCR. Among approximately 50,000 clones, 90% to 95% were seen once, and the ten largest hold 0.39%. Here the sequenced sample was CD4+ T cells from peripheral blood mononuclear cells, taken after pregnancy. V is TRBV5-5 and J is TRBJ2-7, with 7 positions matching TRBD1. The TCR originated in a female donor with multiple sclerosis, enrolled in a pregnancy study. The CDR3 reads CASSRVGDSSYEQYF. The CDR3, as DNA: TGTGCCAGCAGCAGGGTTGGGGACAGCTCCTACGAGCAGTACTTC.